The present T cell receptor (beta chain) was sequenced within a study of early T cells in non-severe SARS-CoV-2 infection (dated by TCRdb to the early 2020s). Concerning the study at large: TCR sequencing used bulk RNA from unsorted whole blood, so alpha and beta chains could not be paired.

Beyond this particular receptor, the publication reports: VDJdb matching was skewed toward anti-spike CD8 responses and likely underestimated virus-specific expansions, missing private and CD4 specificities.

Set within a cohort of healthcare workers in London, UK, this nested case-control study involved weekly PCR testing of nasopharyngeal swabs along with blood sampling. Healthcare workers were recruited between 23 and 31 March 2020, during the week of the UK lockdown, and were followed weekly for up to roughly 15 weeks. This clonotype was observed a handful of times. The target of this receptor is not known. Base qualities are not provided; no much larger clone lies one nucleotide away. The protocol used for the library was 5' RACE. For sequencing, a NextSeq 500 was employed. To correct for sequencing error and PCR bias, the TCR library protocol tagged individual cDNA molecules with unique molecular identifiers. Both TCR alpha and beta chains were sequenced, and tight co-correlation was observed between alpha and beta sequence abundances in each sample. The authors processed their data as follows. Decombinator V4 was used to annotate the V gene, J gene and CDR3 of the TCR sequences. TCRs were defined as expanded if a significant change between any two time points was detected under a Poisson model with p below 0.0001. TCR abundances were normalised to the total number of TCRs sequenced in each sample and reported as counts per million. VDJdb, accessed 1 November 2021, was searched for CMV, EBV and SARS-CoV-2 annotated TCRs, excluding TCRs annotated for multiple antigens. TCRdb took the public reads, trimmed them with fastp at Q25, ran MiXCR for clone calling and kept in-frame beta chains. Every entry covers one CDR3 protein and lists the most common genes and DNA from its rows. These V and J calls derive from TCRdb rather than the authors' analysis. The sample table records 50,000 to 70,000 distinct CDR3 sequences; over 4.5% of these occur just once. The ten largest make up approximately 3.6% of the sample.

This TCR was recovered from an adult who was a healthcare worker with PCR-confirmed SARS-CoV-2 infection or an uninfected control (not recorded which). Specimen: whole blood, collected at baseline.

The sequenced DNA is TGTGCCAGCAGCGACAGAAACCTGAATGAGCAGTTCTTC. Protein translation: CASSDRNLNEQFF. The sequence links TRBV11-2 to TRBJ2-1; perhaps TRBD1 is the D gene, with 5 bases matching. The germline V gene specifies SGHAT as CDR1 and FQNNGV as CDR2. V is clipped by 5 bases and J by 7 bases, and the sequence between their germline boundaries is 12 bases long. Reading from cysteine to phenylalanine, the CDR3 counts 13 amino acids. Only CDR3 DNA is held: 39 bases, read in frame from base 1.